This T cell receptor (beta chain) was recorded in a study of neurological immune-mediated disorders. Trimming took off 5 bases at V and 2 bases at J, with 15 bases between the two ends. CDR1 is LGHNA, CDR2 YSLEER, per germline. CDR3 length equals 15 residues. From the 5' RACE reads, TCRdb called clonotypes with MiXCR, one entry per CDR3 protein. The table records approximately 70,000 distinct CDR3 sequences, approximately 5% of them present only once. This clonotype was detected ten times or more. Sequenced: PBMCs. The J gene is TRBJ2-5, the V gene TRBV4-3; tentatively, D is TRBD2 (6 bases). This TCR was sampled from a woman between 65 and 79 years old with multiple sclerosis. CDR3 residues: CASSSGPSVQETQYF. The CDR3 nucleotides read TGCGCCAGCAGCTCCGGCCCTAGCGTACAAGAGACCCAGTACTTC.